This TCR beta chain stems from a study of T-cell memory formation after mild COVID-19. Background on the study: For the most part, TCR clusters were specific to one donor.

The TCR alpha and TCR beta cDNA libraries, bearing sample barcodes and UMIs, were generated by 5'RACE using constant-segment primers. From the 5' RACE reads, TCRdb called clonotypes with MiXCR, one entry per CDR3 protein. The sample yields fewer than 250,000 distinct CDR3 sequences, 10% seen once. CDR3 length equals 15 residues. Trimming at V came to 5 bases and at J to 4 bases, leaving 5 bases not matched to a gene. Sequencing was performed on PBMCs or a T cell subset sorted from them (not recorded which). V is TRBV12-3 or TRBV12-4 and J is TRBJ2-6; TRBD2 matches 7 bases. This clonotype originated in a man aged 18 to 29 who had mild COVID-19 (a few samples of this study predate the infection). Cell type and time point are not known. The CDR3 region is CASSLGEGGANVLTF. The CDR3 nucleotides read TGTGCCAGCAGTCTAGGGGAGGGGGGGGCCAACGTCCTGACTTTC.